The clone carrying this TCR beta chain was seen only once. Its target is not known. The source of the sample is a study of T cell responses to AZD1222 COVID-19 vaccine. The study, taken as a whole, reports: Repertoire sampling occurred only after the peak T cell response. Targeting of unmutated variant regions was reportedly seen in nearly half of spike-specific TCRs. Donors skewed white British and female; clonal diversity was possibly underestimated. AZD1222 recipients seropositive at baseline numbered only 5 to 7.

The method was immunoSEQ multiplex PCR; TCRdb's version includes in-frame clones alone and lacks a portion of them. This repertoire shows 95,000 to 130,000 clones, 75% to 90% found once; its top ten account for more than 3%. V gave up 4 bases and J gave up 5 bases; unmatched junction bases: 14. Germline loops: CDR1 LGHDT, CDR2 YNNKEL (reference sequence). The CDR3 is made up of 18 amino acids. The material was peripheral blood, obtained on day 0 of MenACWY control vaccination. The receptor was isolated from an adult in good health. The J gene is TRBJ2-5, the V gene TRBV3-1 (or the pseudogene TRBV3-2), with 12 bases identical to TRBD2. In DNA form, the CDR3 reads TGTGCCAGCAGCCGAGATCTAGCGGGGGGGCCGGGGGTTGAGACCCAGTACTTC. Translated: CASSRDLAGGPGVETQYF.